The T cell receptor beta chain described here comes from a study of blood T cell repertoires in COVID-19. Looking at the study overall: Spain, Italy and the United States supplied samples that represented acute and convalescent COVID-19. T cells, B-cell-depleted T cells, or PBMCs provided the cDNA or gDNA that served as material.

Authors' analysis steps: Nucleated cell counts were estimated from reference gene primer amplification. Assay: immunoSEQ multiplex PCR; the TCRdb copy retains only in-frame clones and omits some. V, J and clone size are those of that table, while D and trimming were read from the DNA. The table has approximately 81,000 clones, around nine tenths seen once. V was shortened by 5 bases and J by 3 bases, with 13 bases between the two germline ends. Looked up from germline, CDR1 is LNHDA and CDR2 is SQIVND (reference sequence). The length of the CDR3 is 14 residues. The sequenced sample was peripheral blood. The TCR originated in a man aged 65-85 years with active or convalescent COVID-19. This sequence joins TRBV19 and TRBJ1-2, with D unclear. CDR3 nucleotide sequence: TGTGCCAGTAGTCCCCCACTAATCTACTATGGCTACACCTTC. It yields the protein CASSPPLIYYGYTF.